The 8 T cell receptor beta chains presented below share a single source sample, sequenced in a study of OX40 agonist ivuxolimab in advanced cancers. Assay used: immunoSEQ multiplex PCR; TCRdb lists only in-frame clones, some missing. Of roughly 100,000 clones listed, 92% are singletons. Specimen: CD4+ or CD8+ T cells sorted from blood, collected in a trial of the OX40 agonist ivuxolimab. These receptors were collected from an adult with an advanced solid tumor such as melanoma, head and neck, liver or kidney cancer.

This clone was counted a few times. The gene calls are TRBV29-1 and TRBJ1-1; D gene ambiguous. CDR3 length: 12 amino acids. Trimming left V 5 bases short and J 2 bases short, with 9 bases between. The V gene's germline CDR1 is SQVTM and CDR2 ANQGSEA. The CDR3: CSVKLGNTEAFF. CDR3 nucleotides: TGCAGCGTTAAACTGGGAAACACTGAAGCTTTCTTT. The full variable domain, its missing parts supplied by reference TRBV29-1 and TRBJ1-1, is SAVISQKPSRDICQRGTSLTIQCQVDSQVTMMFWYRQQPGQSLTLIATANQGSEATYESGFVIDKFPISRPNLTFSTLTVSNMSPEDSSIYLCSVKLGNTEAFFGQGTRLTVV.

V usage is TRBV6-5 and J usage is TRBJ1-3; no reliable D call. Germline V gene sequence: CDR1 MNHEY, CDR2 SVGAGI. The germline V and J ends were trimmed by 4 bases and 0 bases, with 10 bases remaining between them. This CDR3 spans 15 amino acids. The CDR3 region has the DNA TGTGCCAGCAGTTCCGGACCGAGCTCTGGAAACACCATATATTTT. Encoded protein: CASSSGPSSGNTIYF.

The rearrangement links TRBV10-3 to TRBJ2-6, with a tentative D call TRBD2 (5 bases). Trimming pared 2 bases from V and 1 base from J, leaving 15 bases between. The CDR3 is 18 residues long. In germline, CDR1 is ENHRY, CDR2 SYGVKD. The CDR3 nucleotides are TGTGCCATCAGTGAGCCTGAGACTACGAGGTCTGGGGCCAACGTCCTGACTTTC. It encodes CAISEPETTRSGANVLTF.

This clone is a singleton in its sample. This chain uses TRBV28 with TRBJ2-5; D gene uncertain. Germline CDR1 reads MDHEN; CDR2 reads SYDVKM. Trimming removed 8 bases at V and 0 bases at J, with 4 bases between. This CDR3 comprises 11 residues. DNA of the CDR3: TGTGCCAGCGGATACCAAGAGACCCAGTACTTC. Its translation: CASGYQETQYF.

This clone was seen a handful of times. The chain uses TRBV12-5 and TRBJ2-6; 10 bases match TRBD1. Looked up from germline, CDR1 is LGHNT and CDR2 is FRNRAP. CDR3 length equals 18 residues. The ends lost 6 bases at V and 0 bases at J; junction bases unmatched: 8. CDR3 loop: CASGLTGGASSGANVLTF. In DNA, the CDR3 is TGTGCTAGTGGCCTGACAGGGGGCGCCAGCTCTGGGGCCAACGTCCTGACTTTC. Complete variable domain (other parts from reference TRBV12-5 and TRBJ2-6): DARVTQTPRHKVTEMGQEVTMRCQPILGHNTVFWYRQTMMQGLELLAYFRNRAPLDDSGMPKDRFSAEMPDATLATLKIQPSEPRDSAVYFCASGLTGGASSGANVLTFGAGSRLTVL.

The gene calls are TRBV6-5 and TRBJ1-4; 8 bases fit TRBD1. The trim removed 8 bases at V and 8 bases at J, leaving 7 bases unmatched. The CDR3 is made up of 13 amino acids. Germline CDR1 and CDR2: MNHEY and SVGAGI. The CDR3: CASLDRVDEKLFF. CDR3 coding DNA: TGTGCCAGCTTGGACAGGGTAGACGAAAAACTGTTTTTT.

The chain is built from TRBV11-2 and TRBJ2-5; D might be TRBD2 (5 bases). Trimming removed 4 bases at V and 1 base at J, with 16 bases between. The CDR3 length is 16 residues. The V gene's germline CDR1 is SGHAT and CDR2 FQNNGV. The CDR3 nucleotides read TGTGCCAGCAGCTCCGGGATGACGAGGCCCCAAGAGACCCAGTACTTC. Its protein product is CASSSGMTRPQETQYF.

The chain has TRBV5-6 and TRBJ2-3; the D gene is possibly TRBD1 (5 bases). Deletions cut 4 bases from V and 5 bases from J, with 11 bases between. The CDR3 has 13 amino acids. Germline V gene data show CDR1 as SGHDT and CDR2 as YYEEEE. CDR3 DNA sequence: TGTGCCAGCAGCAGGGGTCTTGGAGATACGCAGTATTTT. Translated, it gives CASSRGLGDTQYF.